These 23 T cell receptor beta chains share one sample of origin, sequenced in a study of cytomegalovirus exposure and HLA in healthy donors. The PCR contained 60 Vbeta and 13 Jbeta primers. Measured with immunoSEQ multiplex PCR; TCRdb has only the in-frame clones, and not every one. The sample lists approximately 100,000 clones; 80% were seen once. The sample was PBMCs. The source of these receptors is a man younger than 30 in good health and CMV-seronegative.

The CDR3 region is CASFYNYGYTF. The CDR3 DNA reads as TGTGCCAGCTTCTATAACTATGGCTACACCTTC. The chain has TRBV6-1 and TRBJ1-2; D is unresolved. Looked up from germline, CDR1 is MNHNS and CDR2 is SASEGT. Deletions cut 8 bases from V and 1 base from J, with 5 bases between. The CDR3 loop spans 11 amino acids.

In nucleotides, the CDR3 is TGTGCCAGCAGAAAACAGGGGATCGACACTGAAGCTTTCTTT. Its translation is CASRKQGIDTEAFF. This chain links TRBV6-1 with TRBJ1-1; TRBD1 matches 7 bases. V shed 6 bases, J shed 3 bases, and the junction held 7 bases outside the gene matches. The CDR3 totals 14 residues. Germline V lookup: CDR1 MNHNS, CDR2 SASEGT.

The chain couples TRBV7-8 to TRBJ1-1; TRBD1 might be the D (5 bases). The CDR3 contains 18 residues. The germline V and J ends were trimmed by 1 base and 1 base, with 19 bases remaining between them. Germline V gene lookup returns CDR1 SGHVS and CDR2 FQNEAQ. CDR3 bases: TGTGCCAGCAGCTTAGTCCCGCTAACAGGTTTCAAGAACACTGAAGCTTTCTTT. It encodes CASSLVPLTGFKNTEAFF.

The chain has TRBV7-8 and TRBJ2-7, with D perhaps matching TRBD2 (5 bases). The CDR3 runs to 16 residues. Per the germline V gene, CDR1 is SGHVS and CDR2 is FQNEAQ. The ends were cut back, 1 base at V and 8 bases at J, with 21 bases in the middle. CDR3 amino acids: CASSLDSGLNLLQQYF. For the CDR3, the DNA is TGTGCCAGCAGCTTAGACTCAGGACTGAACCTATTGCAGCAGTACTTC.

The chain combines TRBV10-1 with TRBJ1-1; D call uncertain. The CDR3 extends over 13 amino acids. Germline V gene data show CDR1 as WNHNN and CDR2 as SYGVQD (reference sequence). V lost 8 bases to trimming and J lost 1 base, with 11 bases between them. The CDR3 region has the DNA TGCGCCAGCTCAAAAGCCCAGAACACTGAAGCTTTCTTT. Translating gives CASSKAQNTEAFF.

The J gene is TRBJ2-7, the V gene TRBV2, with TRBD1 matching over 8 bases. Germline V lookup: CDR1 SNHLY, CDR2 FYNNEI. The CDR3 spans 14 residues. V lost 5 bases and J lost 5; bases outside the gene matches: 8. CDR3 loop: CASSRQGSEDEQYF. CDR3 bases: TGTGCCAGCAGTCGACAGGGGTCGGAGGACGAGCAGTACTTC. Full variable domain (missing parts from reference TRBV2 and TRBJ2-7): EPEVTQTPSHQVTQMGQEVILRCVPISNHLYFYWYRQILGQKVEFLVSFYNNEISEKSEIFDDQFSVERPDGSNFTLKIRSTKLEDSAMYFCASSRQGSEDEQYFGPGTRLTVT.

The gene calls are TRBV11-3 and TRBJ2-2, with D perhaps TRBD1 (5 bases). With 3 bases removed from V and 0 bases from J, the gap between germline ends came to 11 bases. The CDR3 consists of 16 residues. Germline CDR1 and CDR2: SGHNT and YENEEA. DNA for the CDR3: TGTGCCAGCAGCTTTTCTCAGGGCGCGAACACCGGGGAGCTGTTTTTT. This sequence encodes CASSFSQGANTGELFF.

The chain combines TRBV19 with TRBJ1-6; D is uncertain. CDR1 LNHDA and CDR2 SQIVND come from the germline V gene (reference sequence). The CDR3 is 15 residues long. V was cut by 9 bases and J by 1 base, with 13 bases left in between. Here the CDR3 reads CASHAGSSYNSPLHF. In DNA, the CDR3 is TGTGCCAGCCACGCAGGTTCTTCCTATAATTCACCCCTCCACTTT.

This chain joins TRBV5-5 and TRBJ1-5, with a possible D match to TRBD1 (5 bases). Germline V gene lookup returns CDR1 SGHKS and CDR2 YYEKEE (reference sequence). Trimming removed 1 base from V and 2 bases from J, with 10 bases in between. The CDR3 has 15 amino acids. The CDR3 DNA follows: TGTGCCAGCAGCTTGATGTTGGGGCGCAATCAGCCCCAGCATTTT. Protein sequence: CASSLMLGRNQPQHF. The entire variable domain, with the rest obtained from reference TRBV5-5 and TRBJ1-5, is as follows: DAGVTQSPTHLIKTRGQQVTLRCSPISGHKSVSWYQQVLGQGPQFIFQYYEKEERGRGNFPDRFSARQFPNYSSELNVNALLLGDSALYLCASSLMLGRNQPQHFGDGTRLSIL.

The rearrangement joins TRBV19 to TRBJ2-7; 10 bases map to TRBD1. This CDR3 is 14 amino acids long. The ends lost 9 bases at V and 3 bases at J; junction bases unmatched: 8. Looked up from germline, CDR1 is LNHDA and CDR2 is SQIVND (reference sequence). The CDR3 DNA is TGTGCCAGCGGGACAGGGGTATCATTCTACGAGCAGTACTTC. This sequence encodes CASGTGVSFYEQYF.

The J gene is TRBJ1-3, the V gene TRBV6-1, with a possible D match to TRBD1 (5 bases). Trimming pared 6 bases from V and 3 bases from J, leaving 12 bases between. CDR1 is MNHNS, CDR2 SASEGT, per germline. The CDR3 runs to 14 residues. CDR3 in DNA: TGTGCCAGCAGGGACACCTTCGATGGAAACACCATATATTTT. Translating it yields CASRDTFDGNTIYF.

The chain joins TRBV7-2 to TRBJ1-1, with 10 nucleotides matching TRBD1. The junction had 13 bases not matched to a gene; V was cut back by 8 bases and J by 10 bases. The CDR3 is 14 residues long. CDR1 SGHTA and CDR2 FQGNSA come from the germline V gene. Here the CDR3 DNA reads TGTGCCAGCCGACAGGGGGCAGGACGAGTGGGAGCTTTCTTT. Its translation is CASRQGAGRVGAFF.

This rearrangement joins TRBV10-3 to TRBJ1-6; TRBD1 matches at 8 bases. This CDR3 is 16 amino acids long. From germline, CDR1 is ENHRY and CDR2 SYGVKD. Trimming at V came to 4 bases and at J to 8 bases, leaving 10 bases not matched to a gene. The CDR3 sequence: CAISGPQGALDSPLHF. CDR3 nucleotides: TGTGCCATCAGTGGTCCCCAGGGGGCCCTGGATTCACCCCTCCACTTT.

This clone was counted once. The chain is built from TRBV7-9 and TRBJ1-3; 8 bases are shared with TRBD1. The CDR3 runs 14 residues. Unmatched junction bases numbered 4, after V lost 6 bases and J lost 3 bases. Germline CDR1 and CDR2: SEHNR and FQNEAQ (reference sequence). As DNA, the CDR3 is TGTGCCAGCAGTCTGGACAGGGATGGAAACACCATATATTTT. Residues: CASSLDRDGNTIYF. Full variable domain (rest looked up from reference TRBV7-9 and TRBJ1-3): DTGVSQNPRHKITKRGQNVTFRCDPISEHNRLYWYRQTLGQGPEFLTYFQNEAQLEKSRLLSDRFSAERPKGSFSTLEIQRTEQGDSAMYLCASSLDRDGNTIYFGEGSWLTVV.

The chain is built from TRBV7-8 and TRBJ2-7, with D perhaps TRBD1 (5 bases). The CDR3 loop spans 16 amino acids. Germline CDR1 SGHVS, CDR2 FQNEAQ. Trimming took 2 bases from V and 2 from J, leaving 16 bases between them. CDR3 region: CASSLHLRGNPYEQYF. The CDR3 bases are TGTGCCAGCAGCTTACACCTAAGGGGAAATCCCTACGAGCAGTACTTC.

The chain has TRBV4-1 and TRBJ2-5, with D possibly TRBD1 on 5 matching bases. CDR3 size: 13 residues. Germline V CDR1 and CDR2: MGHRA, YSYEKL. V was clipped by 3 bases and J by 4 bases, with 9 bases between them. CDR3 DNA sequence: TGCGCCAGCAGCCACGTAAGGGGAGAGACCCAGTACTTC. Amino acid sequence: CASSHVRGETQYF.

This clone showed up just a few times. The chain has TRBV7-9 and TRBJ1-1, with 8 bases matching TRBD1. The CDR3 sequence is 15 residues long. V was pared by 11 bases and J by 4 bases, with 15 bases of the junction left unmatched. Germline V gene lookup returns CDR1 SEHNR and CDR2 FQNEAQ (reference sequence). The CDR3 DNA sequence: TGTGCCGGAACCCCGAAGGTCGACAGGGGCACTGAAGCTTTCTTT. Encoded protein: CAGTPKVDRGTEAFF. The whole variable domain, remainder taken from reference TRBV7-9 and TRBJ1-1, is DTGVSQNPRHKITKRGQNVTFRCDPISEHNRLYWYRQTLGQGPEFLTYFQNEAQLEKSRLLSDRFSAERPKGSFSTLEIQRTEQGDSAMYLCAGTPKVDRGTEAFFGQGTRLTVV.

V gene TRBV18 combines with J gene TRBJ1-4; TRBD1 matches at 8 bases. J gave up 7 bases and V 3 bases, and 7 bases lay outside the gene matches. This CDR3 is built from 15 residues. Germline loops: CDR1 KGHSH, CDR2 LQKENI. As DNA, the CDR3 is TGTGCCAGCTCACCTTCGACAGGGGTACTTGAAAAACTGTTTTTT. Its translation: CASSPSTGVLEKLFF.

V is TRBV2 and J is TRBJ2-2; no reliable D call. The CDR3 extends over 14 amino acids. Germline V gives CDR1 SNHLY, CDR2 FYNNEI. V was pared by 6 bases and J by 1 base, with 9 bases between. CDR3 sequence: CASSTLRNTGELFF. CDR3 sequence (DNA): TGTGCCAGCAGCACTTTACGGAACACCGGGGAGCTGTTTTTT.

The chain links TRBV2 to TRBJ2-5; 9 bases match TRBD2. The J call may be faulty, since TRBJ2-7 better matches the DNA end. The CDR3 extends over 13 amino acids. The V gene's germline CDR1 is SNHLY and CDR2 FYNNEI. This CDR3 reads CASTPGLAGEQYF. CDR3 coding DNA: TGTGCCAGCACGCCGGGACTAGCTGGCGAGCAGTACTTC.

The rearrangement joins TRBV12-5 to TRBJ1-5, with D perhaps matching TRBD1 (6 bases). The CDR3 covers 17 residues. Germline-derived CDR1 and CDR2 are LGHNT and FRNRAP. V was clipped by 6 bases and J by 3 bases, with 21 bases between them. For the CDR3, the DNA is TGTGCTAGTGGCTATAGGACAGTTGGAAACTACAATCAGCCCCAGCATTTT. Its translation: CASGYRTVGNYNQPQHF.

This chain uses TRBV5-1 with TRBJ2-5; TRBD2 agrees at 10 bases. Trimming took 0 bases from V and 2 from J; bases not matched to a gene: 4. The germline V gene encodes CDR1 SGHRS and CDR2 YFSETQ. There are 16 residues in the CDR3. CDR3 bases: TGCGCCAGCAGCTTGGTAGCAGCGGGGGGGCAAGAGACCCAGTACTTC. It is translated as CASSLVAAGGQETQYF.

The chain is built from TRBV7-3 and TRBJ1-3; tentative D call: TRBD1 (6 bases). The V and J ends lost 3 bases and 2 bases respectively, with 8 bases between them. The CDR3 spans 14 residues. CDR1 is SGHTA, CDR2 FQGTGA, per germline. In DNA, the CDR3 is TGTGCCAGCAGCTTTGGGGGCACTGGAAACACCATATATTTT. Translated: CASSFGGTGNTIYF.